The present T cell receptor (beta chain) was sequenced within a study of shared clonotypes between healthy human individuals. Evenly divided among several immunoSEQ plates was the genomic DNA of each subset. Profiled with immunoSEQ multiplex PCR; TCRdb holds only in-frame clones, not every one. This table has 2 million to 3 million clones, more than 85% appearing once. V was pared by 1 base and J by 1 base, with 3 bases of the junction left unmatched. CDR3 length: 17 amino acids. Germline CDR1 reads SGHTA; CDR2 reads FQGNSA. In the CD4+ fraction, cells were divided into CD45RA+ naive and CD45RA-negative memory subsets.

Sequencing used naive CD4+ T cells from PBMCs. Regarding subset: CD45RA+ positively selected. This sequence joins TRBV7-2 and TRBJ2-1, with 11 positions matching TRBD1. The source of this sequence is a young man in good health. Some clones in this sample may be carry-over from other donors' samples. The CDR3 region has the DNA TGTGCCAGCAGCTTAGTAGGGACAGGGGGTTCCTACAATGAGCAGTTCTTC. It yields the protein CASSLVGTGGSYNEQFF.